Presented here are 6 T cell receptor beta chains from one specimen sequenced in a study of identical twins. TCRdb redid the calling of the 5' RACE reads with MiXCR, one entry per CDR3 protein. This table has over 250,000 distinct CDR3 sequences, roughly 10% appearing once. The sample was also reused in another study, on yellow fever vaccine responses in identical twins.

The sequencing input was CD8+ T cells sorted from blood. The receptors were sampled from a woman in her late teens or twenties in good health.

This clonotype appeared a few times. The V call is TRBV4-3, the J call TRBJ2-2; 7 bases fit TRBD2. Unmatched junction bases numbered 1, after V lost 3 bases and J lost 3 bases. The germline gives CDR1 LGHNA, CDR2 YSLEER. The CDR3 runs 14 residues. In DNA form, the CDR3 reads TGCGCCAGCAGCCATACTAGCGACACCGGGGAGCTGTTTTTT. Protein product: CASSHTSDTGELFF.

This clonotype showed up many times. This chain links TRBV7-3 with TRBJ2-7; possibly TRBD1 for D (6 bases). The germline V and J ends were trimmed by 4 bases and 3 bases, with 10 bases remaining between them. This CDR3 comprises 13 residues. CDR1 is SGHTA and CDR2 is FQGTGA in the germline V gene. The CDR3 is CASSSSGDYEQYF. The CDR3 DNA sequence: TGTGCCAGCAGCTCGTCAGGGGACTACGAGCAGTACTTC.

This CDR3 is CASGSTEAFF. The CDR3 DNA reads as TGTGCCAGCGGTAGCACTGAAGCTTTCTTT. The V and J genes are TRBV7-9 and TRBJ1-1; D is undetermined. Per the germline V gene, CDR1 is SEHNR and CDR2 is FQNEAQ (reference sequence). Trimming shortened V by 8 bases and J by 4 bases, and 5 bases separated the two germline ends. The CDR3 is 10 amino acids.

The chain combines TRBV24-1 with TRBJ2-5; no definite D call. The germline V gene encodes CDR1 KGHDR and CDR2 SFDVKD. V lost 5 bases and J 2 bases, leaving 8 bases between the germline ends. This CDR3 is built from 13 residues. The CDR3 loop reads CATSVAAQETQYF. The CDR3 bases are TGTGCCACCAGTGTGGCAGCTCAAGAGACCCAGTACTTC.

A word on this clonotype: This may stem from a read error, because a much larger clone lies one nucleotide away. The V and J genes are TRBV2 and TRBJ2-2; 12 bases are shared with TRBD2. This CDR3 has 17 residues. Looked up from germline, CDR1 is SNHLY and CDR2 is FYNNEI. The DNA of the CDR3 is TGTGCCCGCAGCCCCGGACTAGCGGGACTAAACACCGGGGAGCTGTTTTTT. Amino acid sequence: CARSPGLAGLNTGELFF.

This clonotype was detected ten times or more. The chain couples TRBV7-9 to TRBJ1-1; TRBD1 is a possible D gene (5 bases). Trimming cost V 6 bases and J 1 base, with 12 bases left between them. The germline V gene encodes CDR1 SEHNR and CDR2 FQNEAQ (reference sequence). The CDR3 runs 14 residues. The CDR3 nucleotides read TGTGCCAGCAGAAAAGGGACCTCGAACACTGAAGCTTTCTTT. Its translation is CASRKGTSNTEAFF.